The T cell receptor beta chain described here comes from a study of graft-versus-host responses after intestinal transplantation. CDR3 length: 16 residues. Germline CDR1 reads MGHDK; CDR2 reads SYGVNS. Trimming cost V 5 bases and J 7 bases; bases outside gene matches: 14. As for this clone: Its antigen is unidentified.

The protocol was immunoSEQ multiplex PCR, while the TCRdb copy is restricted to in-frame clones and leaves out a portion. The data hold 84,000 or so clones, with over 85% observed a single time. The gene calls are TRBV25-1 and TRBJ2-1; the match to TRBD2 covers 7 bases. The clonotype originates from a human donor who received an intestinal transplant. The sequencing here drew on unstimulated CD4+ T cells sorted from spleen or lymph node cells, taken before intestinal transplant. The CDR3 DNA sequence: TGTGCCAGCAGTAAATCAACGGGAGGAATTTCAAATGAGCAGTTCTTC. Amino acid sequence: CASSKSTGGISNEQFF.